This T cell receptor (beta chain) was captured in a study of control samples from healthy donors and cancer patients. Libraries were prepared by immunoSEQ multiplex PCR; TCRdb keeps only in-frame clonotypes and omits some of them. There are over 80,000 clones in the sample; around 80% occur only once, and about 2% lies in the top ten. The CDR3 extends over 14 amino acids. With 5 bases removed from V and 7 bases from J, the gap between germline ends came to 12 bases. Germline-derived CDR1 and CDR2 are SEHNR and FQNEAQ (reference sequence). The receptor's source is a man in his sixties in good health. The sample consisted of blood. The chain has TRBV7-9 and TRBJ1-6; tentative D call: TRBD1 (5 bases). This chain's CDR3 is CASSRGRDNSPLHF. CDR3 nucleotide sequence: TGTGCCAGCAGCCGGGGGAGAGACAATTCACCCCTCCACTTT.